This T cell receptor beta chain was recorded in a study of beta chain features in type 1 diabetes. CDR1 and CDR2 from the germline V gene are SQVTM and ANQGSEA. V lost 5 bases, J lost 1 base, and 10 bases lay in between. This CDR3 is 13 amino acids long. Overall study results and limits: A greater similarity of naive, central memory and Treg TCRB repertoires was seen among patients than among healthy donors. A moderate, significant TCRB CDR3 shortening appeared in type 1 diabetes across four CD4+ subsets.

The whole isolated RNA underwent reverse transcription, so sequencing captured expressed TCRB transcripts. Some 3.6 million reads was the average for naive, central memory and regulatory T cell samples. Profiled with immunoSEQ multiplex PCR; TCRdb holds only in-frame clones, not every one. The sample holds approximately 270,000 clones, 13% to 15% seen once. Sorting of CD4+ naive, central memory, regulatory and stem cell-like memory cells was performed via CD45RO/CCR7/CD25/CD127/CD95/CD27. Of note for this clone: Its cognate antigen is unknown.

This rearrangement joins TRBV29-1 to TRBJ2-3, with D perhaps TRBD1 (5 bases). The sequenced sample was naive CD4+ T cells from blood. This receptor was taken from a man in his thirties or forties with type 1 diabetes. The CDR3 DNA reads as TGCAGCGTTCAGGGTCGGGGCACAGATACGCAGTATTTT. This codes for CSVQGRGTDTQYF.